The T cell receptor (beta chain) under discussion was sequenced for a study of PD-1 blockade in classical Hodgkin lymphoma. Broader study findings: Prior therapy or disease activity may underlie the repertoire differences, whose causes remain undefined. Exclusion was applied to patients who started nivolumab under 1 year after ASCT. It was among complete responders that baseline diversity resembled that of newly diagnosed patients. TCR diversity rose significantly by C4D1 in CD4+ but not CD8+ cells.

Relapses following autologous stem cell transplantation were seen in all patients, with brentuximab vedotin exposure varying. A note on this clone: The antigen is not known.

Measured with immunoSEQ multiplex PCR; TCRdb has only the in-frame clones, and not every one. Among around 12,000 clones listed, around 80% were seen once. CDR3 length: 18 residues. Trimming shortened V by 3 bases and J by 1 base, and 21 bases separated the two germline ends. Germline values: CDR1 SGHTA, CDR2 FQGTGA. The source was peripheral blood mononuclear cells (PBMCs), collected at baseline. The genes are TRBV7-3 and TRBJ1-1, with TRBD1 as a possible D gene (6 bases). The receptor was derived from a human donor with classical Hodgkin lymphoma. CDR3 in DNA: TGTGCCAGCAGCTTTTTTCTCCAGGGGCTGGCAAAGAACACTGAAGCTTTCTTT. This codes for CASSFFLQGLAKNTEAFF.